The rows below give T cell receptor beta chains drawn from one sample of a study of blood T cell repertoires in COVID-19. Repertoires were generated with immunoSEQ multiplex PCR, while TCRdb's copy carries only in-frame clones and drops some. The data show over 150,000 clones, just over 85% seen once. Material for sequencing was peripheral blood. The receptors originated from a man in his forties or fifties with active or convalescent COVID-19. The CDR3 runs from the conserved cysteine through the conserved F or W. D genes are given only for firm matches. Not every row has a clone size; where given, it reads once, few, many or a size class.

j_gene,d_gene,abundance,v_gene,CDR3aa,CDR3nt
TRBJ2-3,TRBD1,once,TRBV5-1,CASSLGQAPDTQYF,TGCGCCAGCAGCCTCGGACAGGCTCCAGATACGCAGTATTTT
TRBJ2-7,.,once,TRBV7-9,CASSLAGASSYEQYF,TGTGCCAGCAGCTTGGCGGGGGCCAGCTCCTACGAGCAGTACTTC
TRBJ1-3,.,.,TRBV1,CTSSQAPGSGNTIYF,TGCACCAGCAGCCAAGCTCCGGGCTCTGGAAACACCATATATTTT
TRBJ2-3,TRBD1,few,TRBV12-5,CASGLGTGVADTQYF,TGTGCTAGTGGTTTAGGGACAGGGGTAGCAGATACGCAGTATTTT
TRBJ1-5,.,.,TRBV6-5,CASSTAGGNQPQHF,TGTGCCAGCAGTACGGCCGGGGGCAATCAGCCCCAGCATTTT
TRBJ2-1,.,once,TRBV24-1,CATQTSQGYNEQFF,TGTGCCACGCAAACCTCCCAGGGTTACAATGAGCAGTTCTTC
TRBJ2-7,.,.,TRBV18,CASSPKGGEQYF,TGTGCCAGCTCACCCAAAGGGGGCGAGCAGTACTTC
TRBJ2-7,.,.,TRBV19,CASSIDIADYEQYF,TGTGCCAGTAGTATAGATATCGCAGACTACGAGCAGTACTTC
TRBJ1-3,TRBD1,.,TRBV6-5,CASSKQGMGNTIYF,TGTGCCAGCAGTAAACAGGGGATGGGAAACACCATATATTTT
TRBJ1-2,TRBD1,.,TRBV9,CASSVPAGGSGYGYTF,TGTGCCAGCAGCGTCCCAGCAGGGGGCAGTGGCTATGGCTACACCTTC
TRBJ1-2,.,.,TRBV6-5,CASSYLGVGYGYTF,TGTGCCAGCAGTTACTTAGGAGTCGGGTATGGCTACACCTTC
TRBJ1-6,TRBD1,.,TRBV29-1,CSVGADRGGNSPLHF,TGCAGCGTTGGGGCCGACAGGGGTGGTAATTCACCCCTCCACTTT
TRBJ1-1,.,.,TRBV7-2,CASSLTSGDTEAFF,TGTGCCAGCAGCTTAACCTCAGGGGATACTGAAGCTTTCTTT
TRBJ2-3,.,.,TRBV5-1,CASSYPSNVGLPSTDTQYF,TGCGCCAGCAGCTACCCCTCCAATGTGGGACTTCCAAGCACAGATACGCAGTATTTT
TRBJ2-1,.,few,TRBV13,CASSLLLGVANEQFF,TGTGCCAGCAGCTTATTATTAGGGGTCGCCAATGAGCAGTTCTTC
TRBJ1-5,.,.,TRBV28,CASSTIEPQHF,TGTGCCAGCAGTACCATAGAACCCCAGCATTTT
TRBJ2-7,.,.,TRBV11-2,CASSFPRTASYEQYF,TGTGCCAGCAGCTTTCCCCGGACAGCTTCCTACGAGCAGTACTTC
TRBJ1-5,.,.,TRBV18,CASSPREGAGPQHF,TGTGCCAGCTCACCACGAGAGGGCGCGGGCCCCCAGCATTTT
TRBJ2-7,.,.,TRBV30,CAWSVAGFYEQYF,TGTGCCTGGAGTGTTGCGGGGTTCTACGAGCAGTACTTC
TRBJ1-1,.,few,TRBV12-3/TRBV12-4,CASSLEGFTEAFF,TGTGCCAGCAGTTTGGAGGGATTCACTGAAGCTTTCTTT
TRBJ2-3,TRBD2,.,TRBV27,CASSPTGLWSTDTQYF,TGTGCCAGCAGTCCCACGGGACTATGGAGCACAGATACGCAGTATTTT
TRBJ2-7,.,.,TRBV7-2,CASSPDGGRTYEQYF,TGTGCCAGCAGCCCTGACGGGGGACGTACCTACGAGCAGTACTTC
TRBJ1-1,.,.,TRBV4-3,CASSKDTPNTEAFF,TGCGCCAGCAGCAAGGACACCCCTAACACTGAAGCTTTCTTT
TRBJ1-5,.,once,TRBV12-3/TRBV12-4,CASSWGDRQPQHF,TGTGCCAGCAGTTGGGGGGACCGTCAGCCCCAGCATTTT
TRBJ1-2,TRBD1,.,TRBV24-1,CATSDTTGDYGYTF,TGTGCCACCAGTGATACGACAGGGGACTATGGCTACACCTTC
TRBJ1-2,TRBD1,.,TRBV29-1,CSVAEFMGQGFYGYTF,TGCAGCGTCGCAGAGTTTATGGGACAGGGCTTCTATGGCTACACCTTC
TRBJ1-1,.,once,TRBV29-1,CSVEGGGTEAFF,TGCAGCGTTGAAGGGGGAGGCACTGAAGCTTTCTTT
TRBJ2-7,TRBD2,few,TRBV18,CASSPWTSGLNYEQYF,TGTGCCAGCTCCCCGTGGACTAGCGGCCTAAACTACGAGCAGTACTTC
TRBJ2-1,.,.,TRBV4-2,CASSQGEGSSSEQFF,TGTGCCAGCAGCCAAGGAGAGGGTAGCTCATCTGAGCAGTTCTTC
TRBJ2-3,TRBD2,.,TRBV28,CASRAYGGVDTQYF,TGTGCCAGCAGGGCCTACGGGGGGGTAGATACGCAGTATTTT
TRBJ2-7,.,.,TRBV27,CASSSDTSGPYEQYF,TGTGCCAGCAGTTCGGACACCTCAGGGCCCTACGAGCAGTACTTC
TRBJ1-3,TRBD1,few,TRBV19,CASSDRARGNTIYF,TGTGCCAGTAGCGACAGGGCGCGAGGAAACACCATATATTTT
TRBJ1-1,TRBD1,.,TRBV18,CASSPDRESEAFF,TGTGCCAGCTCACCGGACAGGGAGTCTGAAGCTTTCTTT
TRBJ1-4,.,.,TRBV5-1,CASSLNQNNVEKLFF,TGCGCCAGCAGCTTGAATCAGAACAACGTGGAAAAACTGTTTTTT
TRBJ1-4,TRBD1,.,TRBV3-1/TRBV3-2,CASSQGQGFEKLFF,TGTGCCAGCAGCCAGGGACAGGGGTTTGAAAAACTGTTTTTT
TRBJ2-7,.,few,TRBV11-2,CASSSLPIRTDEQYF,TGTGCCAGCAGCTCCTTACCCATTCGTACGGACGAGCAGTACTTC
TRBJ2-2,TRBD2,.,TRBV5-1,CASRPGGNTGELFF,TGCGCCAGCAGGCCGGGGGGGAACACCGGGGAGCTGTTTTTT
TRBJ2-1,TRBD1,.,TRBV5-4,CASSLAGTGVNEQFF,TGTGCCAGCAGCTTGGCCGGGACAGGGGTGAATGAGCAGTTCTTC
TRBJ1-1,.,.,TRBV15,CATSRPPGVNTEAFF,TGTGCCACCAGCAGACCCCCCGGGGTAAACACTGAAGCTTTCTTT
TRBJ2-2,.,.,TRBV7-9,CASRYTNTGELFF,TGTGCCAGCAGGTATACGAACACCGGGGAGCTGTTTTTT
TRBJ1-4,.,.,TRBV4-2,CASSQDRRQTNEKLFF,TGTGCCAGCAGCCAAGATCGGAGACAGACTAATGAAAAACTGTTTTTT
TRBJ2-1,.,.,TRBV11-3,CASSLVETSHEQFF,TGTGCCAGCAGCTTAGTCGAGACATCCCATGAGCAGTTCTTC
TRBJ1-1,TRBD1,once,TRBV10-2,CASSEQGAGTEAFF,TGCGCCAGCAGTGAACAGGGGGCGGGCACTGAAGCTTTCTTT
TRBJ1-4,.,.,TRBV30,CAWSTGGTEKLFF,TGTGCCTGGAGTACCGGGGGGACTGAAAAACTGTTTTTT
TRBJ2-6,.,.,TRBV29-1,CSAEGLGANVLTF,TGCAGCGCGGAGGGGCTTGGGGCCAACGTCCTGACTTTC
TRBJ2-1,TRBD2,.,TRBV3-1/TRBV3-2,CASSQDLWRGGNEQFF,TGTGCCAGCAGCCAAGATCTCTGGCGGGGGGGAAATGAGCAGTTCTTC
TRBJ2-5,.,.,TRBV5-1,CASSFGAGETQYF,TGCGCCAGCAGCTTTGGGGCCGGGGAGACCCAGTACTTC
TRBJ2-3,TRBD2,few,TRBV7-9,CASSTGTSGGNTQYF,TGTGCCAGCAGCACAGGGACTAGCGGGGGGAATACGCAGTATTTT
TRBJ2-7,.,.,TRBV9,CASSNTDQTSYEQYF,TGTGCCAGCAGCAATACCGACCAAACTAGTTACGAGCAGTACTTC
TRBJ1-1,.,.,TRBV5-1,CASRPGGGDTEAFF,TGCGCCAGCAGACCCGGAGGAGGGGACACTGAAGCTTTCTTT
TRBJ2-1,TRBD2,.,TRBV6-1,CASSDQGGTEQFF,TGTGCCAGCAGTGATCAGGGAGGGACCGAGCAGTTCTTC
TRBJ1-5,.,.,TRBV10-3,CAISDGAGRQPQHF,TGTGCCATCAGTGATGGAGCAGGGCGACAGCCCCAGCATTTT
TRBJ2-2,TRBD2,.,TRBV7-9,CASNPSGGGGSANTGELFF,TGTGCCAGCAACCCTAGCGGCGGGGGGGGATCCGCGAACACCGGGGAGCTGTTTTTT
TRBJ1-5,TRBD1,.,TRBV6-5,CASMWGQVSNQPQHF,TGTGCCAGCATGTGGGGACAGGTTAGCAATCAGCCCCAGCATTTT